The 9 T cell receptor beta chains below all came from one sample that was sequenced in a study of T cells of healthy individuals. TCRdb redid the calling of the 5' RACE reads with MiXCR, one entry per CDR3 protein. Of about 96,000 distinct CDR3 sequences listed, 15% to 20% are singletons. The receptors come from a human donor in good health.

CDR3: CSAQVAPNEKLFF. The DNA for the CDR3 is TGCAGTGCTCAGGTCGCACCTAATGAAAAACTGTTTTTT. This rearrangement joins TRBV20-1 to TRBJ1-4; D is undetermined. The V end was cut by 5 bases, the J end by 3 bases, with 10 bases between. This CDR3 region has 13 residues. The germline gives CDR1 DFQATT, CDR2 SNEGSKA (reference sequence).

The CDR3: CSASWQGNTQYF. The CDR3, as DNA: TGCAGTGCTAGTTGGCAGGGAAATACGCAGTATTTT. The chain joins TRBV20-1 to TRBJ2-3; a possible D gene is TRBD1 (5 bases). Germline V CDR1 and CDR2: DFQATT, SNEGSKA (reference sequence). Trimming cost V 3 bases and J 7 bases, with 11 bases left between them. This CDR3 region has 12 residues.

This chain links TRBV29-1 with TRBJ2-7, with 10 bases aligning to TRBD1. CDR1 and CDR2 from the germline V gene are SQVTM and ANQGSEA. Unmatched junction bases numbered 6, after V lost 4 bases and J lost 6 bases. The CDR3 spans 13 residues. The DNA of the CDR3 is TGCAGCGTTGGGTGGGACAGGGGCGGCGAGCAGTACTTC. Protein: CSVGWDRGGEQYF.

The rearrangement links TRBV3-1 to TRBJ1-5; tentative D call: TRBD1 (5 bases). Trimming took off 1 base at V and 15 bases at J, with 19 bases between the two ends. CDR1 is LGHDT, CDR2 YNNKEL, per germline (reference sequence). This CDR3 has 14 amino acids. The CDR3 bases are TGTGCCAGCAGCCAAGGGGAAGGGACTCAATACGGGCATTTT. Amino acid sequence: CASSQGEGTQYGHF.

This chain links TRBV6-2 or TRBV6-3 with TRBJ1-2, with D tentatively TRBD1 (5 bases). The CDR3 has 12 residues. V was pared by 6 bases and J by 4 bases, with 9 bases between. Germline V CDR1 and CDR2: MNHEY, SVGEGT. CDR3: CASRRDSYGYTF. The CDR3 DNA follows: TGTGCCAGCAGACGAGACAGCTATGGCTACACCTTC.

The chain uses TRBV29-1 and TRBJ2-2, with no clear D. Germline V gene data show CDR1 as SQVTM and CDR2 as ANQGSEA. The CDR3 is made up of 14 amino acids. V was clipped by 5 bases and J by 5 bases, with 15 bases between them. In DNA, the CDR3 is TGCAGCGTTAAACAGCCTTCTCTGACCGGGGAGCTGTTTTTT. As protein: CSVKQPSLTGELFF.

This clonotype was counted a few times. This chain uses TRBV5-6 with TRBJ2-1; 10 bases map to TRBD2. CDR3 size: 22 residues. Trimming at V came to 0 bases and at J to 13 bases, leaving 31 bases not matched to a gene. CDR1 is SGHDT and CDR2 is YYEEEE in the germline V gene. Here the CDR3 reads CASSLDGDSLIPNYSGGPPQFF. The CDR3 DNA reads as TGTGCCAGCAGCTTGGACGGGGACAGCCTAATCCCCAATTATAGCGGGGGGCCCCCCCAGTTCTTC.

This clonotype was recorded many times. The chain carries TRBV7-2 and TRBJ1-6, with D maybe TRBD1 (6 bases). Germline assignment: CDR1 SGHTA and CDR2 FQGNSA. The CDR3 runs to 15 residues. The ends were cut back, 4 bases at V and 10 bases at J, with 17 bases in the middle. The CDR3 DNA follows: TGTGCCAGCAGCTGGGAACAGGGAGGAGGATCACCCCTCCACTTT. As protein: CASSWEQGGGSPLHF.

A few counts support this clonotype. The V call is TRBV12-3 or TRBV12-4, the J call TRBJ2-7; TRBD2 might be the D (5 bases). This CDR3 spans 15 amino acids. With 2 bases removed from V and 7 bases from J, the gap between germline ends came to 18 bases. CDR3 nucleotides: TGTGCCAGCAGTTTAAAGGGTGTGGTGTCGGGGGAGCAGTACTTC. Protein product: CASSLKGVVSGEQYF.